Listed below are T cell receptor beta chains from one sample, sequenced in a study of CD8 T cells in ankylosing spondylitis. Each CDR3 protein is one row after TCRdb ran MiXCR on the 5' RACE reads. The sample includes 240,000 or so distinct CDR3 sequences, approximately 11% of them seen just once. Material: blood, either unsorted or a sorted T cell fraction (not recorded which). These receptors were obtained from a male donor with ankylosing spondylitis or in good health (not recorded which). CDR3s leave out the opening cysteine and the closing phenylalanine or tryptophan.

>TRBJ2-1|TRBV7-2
ASSLGYVGASYNEQF
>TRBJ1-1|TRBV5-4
ASSLELVNTEAF
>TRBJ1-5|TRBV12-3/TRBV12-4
ASSPQQGRPQH
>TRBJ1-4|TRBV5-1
ASSLAGYNGPYEKLF
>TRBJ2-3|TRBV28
ASSFYRKGSTDTQY
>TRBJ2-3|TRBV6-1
ASSREGWDTQY
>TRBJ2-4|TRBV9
ASSGGLGNIQY
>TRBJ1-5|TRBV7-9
ASSFTASQPQH
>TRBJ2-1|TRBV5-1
ASTLAGAYNEQF
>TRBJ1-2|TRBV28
ASSFAGTGVGYT
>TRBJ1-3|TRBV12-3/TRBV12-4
ATPMTAAGNTIY
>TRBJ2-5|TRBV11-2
ASSSRGGTALAQY
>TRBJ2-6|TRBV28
ASSLPTSWIGGYSGANVLT
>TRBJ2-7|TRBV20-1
SARVLDEQY
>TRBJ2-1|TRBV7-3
ASSTLAGRYNEQF
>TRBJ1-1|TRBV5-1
ASSPGQGDTEAF
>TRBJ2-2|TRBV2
ASNNFAGELF
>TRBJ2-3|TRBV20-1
SARRLDRDTQY
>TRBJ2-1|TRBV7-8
ASGQGPSYNEQF
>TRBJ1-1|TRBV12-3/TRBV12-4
ASQPGPVNTEAF
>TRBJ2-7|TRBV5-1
ASSFGTGTLEQY
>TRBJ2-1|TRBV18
ASSPQGLAGINEQF
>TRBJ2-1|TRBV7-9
ASSLSLDEQF
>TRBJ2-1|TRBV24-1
ATSDSWGQFNEQF
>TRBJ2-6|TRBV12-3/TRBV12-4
ASSRRGAVSGANVLT
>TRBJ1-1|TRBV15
ATSRARDEAF
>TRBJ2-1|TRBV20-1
SGARASGRNEQF
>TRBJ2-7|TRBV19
ASSAPGQIYEQY
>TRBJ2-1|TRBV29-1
SVEIQGPGEQF